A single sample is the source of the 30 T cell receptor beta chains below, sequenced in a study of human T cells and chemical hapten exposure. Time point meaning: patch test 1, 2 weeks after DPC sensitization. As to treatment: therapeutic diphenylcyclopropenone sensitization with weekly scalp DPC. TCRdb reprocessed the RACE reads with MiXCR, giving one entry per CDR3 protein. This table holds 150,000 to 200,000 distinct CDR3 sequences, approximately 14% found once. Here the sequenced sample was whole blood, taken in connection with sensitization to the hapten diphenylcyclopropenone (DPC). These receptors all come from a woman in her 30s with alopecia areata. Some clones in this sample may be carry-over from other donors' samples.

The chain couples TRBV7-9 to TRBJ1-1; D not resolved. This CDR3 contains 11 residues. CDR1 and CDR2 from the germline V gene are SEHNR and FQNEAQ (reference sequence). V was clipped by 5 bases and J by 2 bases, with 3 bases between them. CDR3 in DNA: TGTGCCAGCAGCATAAACACTGAAGCTTTCTTT. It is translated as CASSINTEAFF.

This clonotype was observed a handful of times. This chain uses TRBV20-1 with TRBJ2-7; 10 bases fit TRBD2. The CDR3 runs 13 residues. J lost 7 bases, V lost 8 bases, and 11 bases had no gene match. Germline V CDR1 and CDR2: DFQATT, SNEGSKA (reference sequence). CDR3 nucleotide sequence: TGCAGTCCTTCTAGCGGGAGTTGGGGAGAGCAGTACTTC. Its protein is CSPSSGSWGEQYF.

In nucleotides, the CDR3 is TGCGCCAGCAGCCAGGGCAGGGTCGGGGGCACAGATACGCAGTATTTT. This sequence encodes CASSQGRVGGTDTQYF. The chain uses TRBV4-3 and TRBJ2-3; the D gene could be TRBD1 or TRBD2 (5 bases each). This CDR3 is built from 16 residues. Trimming took off 3 bases at V and 1 base at J, with 14 bases between the two ends. Germline V gene data show CDR1 as LGHNA and CDR2 as YSLEER.

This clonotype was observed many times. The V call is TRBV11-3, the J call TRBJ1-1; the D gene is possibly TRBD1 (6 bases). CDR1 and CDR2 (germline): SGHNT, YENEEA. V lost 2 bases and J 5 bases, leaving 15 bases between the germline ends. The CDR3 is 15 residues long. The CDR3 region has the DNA TGTGCCAGCAGCTTAAGAGAGGGGAGGGGGACTGAAGCTTTCTTT. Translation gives CASSLREGRGTEAFF.

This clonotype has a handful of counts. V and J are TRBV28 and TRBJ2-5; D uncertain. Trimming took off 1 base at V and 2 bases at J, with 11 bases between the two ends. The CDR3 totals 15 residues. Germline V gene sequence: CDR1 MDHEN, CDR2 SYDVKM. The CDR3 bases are TGTGCCAGCAGTTTATTACCAGCACTTCAAGAGACCCAGTACTTC. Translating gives CASSLLPALQETQYF.

CDR3 sequence: CASSQGTAGVNEQFF. The CDR3 DNA reads TGTGCCAGCAGCCAGGGAACAGCGGGAGTAAATGAGCAGTTCTTC. This chain links TRBV9 with TRBJ2-1, with 8 bases fitting TRBD2. Unmatched junction bases numbered 10, after V lost 4 bases and J lost 7 bases. The germline CDR1 and CDR2 sequences are SGDLS and YYNGEE. CDR3 size: 15 residues.

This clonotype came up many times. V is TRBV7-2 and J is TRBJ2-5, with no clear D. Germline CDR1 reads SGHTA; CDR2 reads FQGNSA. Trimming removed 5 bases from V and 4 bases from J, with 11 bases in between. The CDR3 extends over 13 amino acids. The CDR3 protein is CASSPPSRETQYF. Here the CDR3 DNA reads TGTGCCAGCAGCCCCCCGTCTCGAGAGACCCAGTACTTC. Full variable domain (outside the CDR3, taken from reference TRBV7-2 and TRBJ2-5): GAGVSQSPSNKVTEKGKDVELRCDPISGHTALYWYRQSLGQGLEFLIYFQGNSAPDKSGLPSDRFSAERTGGSVSTLTIQRTQQEDSAVYLCASSPPSRETQYFGPGTRLLVL.

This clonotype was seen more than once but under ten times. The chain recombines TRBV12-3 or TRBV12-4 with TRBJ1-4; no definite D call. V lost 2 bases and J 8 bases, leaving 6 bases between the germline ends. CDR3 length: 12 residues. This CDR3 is CASSLSTEKLFF. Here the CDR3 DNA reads TGTGCCAGCAGTTTATCTACGGAAAAACTGTTTTTT.

This chain's CDR3 is CATSDLRNIQYF. In DNA, the CDR3 is TGTGCCACCAGTGATTTGAGAAACATTCAGTACTTC. The chain employs TRBV24-1 and TRBJ2-4; the D is unclear. Germline loops: CDR1 KGHDR, CDR2 SFDVKD. The CDR3 has 12 residues. Trimming took off 0 bases at V and 6 bases at J, with 2 bases between the two ends.

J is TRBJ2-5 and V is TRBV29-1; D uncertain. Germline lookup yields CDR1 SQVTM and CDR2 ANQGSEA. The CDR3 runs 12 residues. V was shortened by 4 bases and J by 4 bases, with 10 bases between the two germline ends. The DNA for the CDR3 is TGCAGCGTTGGTGGGATCGGAGAGACCCAGTACTTC. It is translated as CSVGGIGETQYF.

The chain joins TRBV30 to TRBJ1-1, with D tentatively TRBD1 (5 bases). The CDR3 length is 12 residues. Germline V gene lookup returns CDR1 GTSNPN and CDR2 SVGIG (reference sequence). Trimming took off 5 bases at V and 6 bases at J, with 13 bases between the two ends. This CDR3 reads CAWATGTSEAFF. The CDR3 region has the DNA TGTGCCTGGGCGACCGGGACGTCTGAAGCTTTCTTT.

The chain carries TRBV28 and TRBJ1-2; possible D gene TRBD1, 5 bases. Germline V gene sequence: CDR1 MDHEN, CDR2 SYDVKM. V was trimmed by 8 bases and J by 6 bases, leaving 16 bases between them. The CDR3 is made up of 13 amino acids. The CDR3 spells CASWGRQGDGYTF. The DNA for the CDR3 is TGTGCCAGCTGGGGACGGCAGGGAGATGGCTACACCTTC.

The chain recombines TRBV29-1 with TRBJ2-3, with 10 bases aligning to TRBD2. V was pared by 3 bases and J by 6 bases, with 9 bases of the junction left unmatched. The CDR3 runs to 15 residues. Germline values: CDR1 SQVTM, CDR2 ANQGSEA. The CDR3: CSVEVLAGVEDTQYF. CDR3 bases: TGCAGCGTTGAGGTTCTAGCGGGAGTAGAGGATACGCAGTATTTT.

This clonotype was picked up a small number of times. CDR3 DNA: TGCAGCGTTGATGTAGGGCCGGGACAGGAAGCTTTCTTT. Its protein is CSVDVGPGQEAFF. V is TRBV29-1 and J is TRBJ1-1, with 7 bases that match TRBD1. In germline, CDR1 is SQVTM, CDR2 ANQGSEA. CDR3 size: 13 residues. Trimming at V came to 3 bases and at J to 8 bases, leaving 9 bases not matched to a gene.

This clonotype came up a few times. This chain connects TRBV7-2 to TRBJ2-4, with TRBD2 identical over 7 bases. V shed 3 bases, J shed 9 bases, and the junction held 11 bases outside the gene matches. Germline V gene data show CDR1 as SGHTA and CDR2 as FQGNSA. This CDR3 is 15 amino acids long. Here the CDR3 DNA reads TGTGCCAGCAGCTTTATGAGCGGGGAGGGTGCCATTCAGTACTTC. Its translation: CASSFMSGEGAIQYF.

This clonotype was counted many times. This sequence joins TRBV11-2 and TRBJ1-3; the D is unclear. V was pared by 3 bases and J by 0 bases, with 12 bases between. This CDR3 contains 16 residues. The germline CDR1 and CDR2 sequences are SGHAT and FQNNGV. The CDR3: CASSFTDTFSGNTIYF. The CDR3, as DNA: TGTGCCAGCAGCTTCACAGACACCTTCTCTGGAAACACCATATATTTT.

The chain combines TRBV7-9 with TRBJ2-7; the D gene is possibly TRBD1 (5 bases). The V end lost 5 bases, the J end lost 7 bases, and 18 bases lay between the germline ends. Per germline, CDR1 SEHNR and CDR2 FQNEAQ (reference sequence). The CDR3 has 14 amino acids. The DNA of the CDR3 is TGTGCCAGCAGCCCCAAAGCAGGGTCGGGTGAGCAGTACTTC. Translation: CASSPKAGSGEQYF.

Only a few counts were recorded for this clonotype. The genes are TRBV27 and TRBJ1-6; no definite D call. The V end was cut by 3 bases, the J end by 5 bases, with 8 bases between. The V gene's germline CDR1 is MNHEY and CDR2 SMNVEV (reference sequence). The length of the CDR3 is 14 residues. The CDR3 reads CASSLTRNNSPLHF. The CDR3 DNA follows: TGTGCCAGCAGTTTGACCAGGAATAATTCACCCCTCCACTTT.

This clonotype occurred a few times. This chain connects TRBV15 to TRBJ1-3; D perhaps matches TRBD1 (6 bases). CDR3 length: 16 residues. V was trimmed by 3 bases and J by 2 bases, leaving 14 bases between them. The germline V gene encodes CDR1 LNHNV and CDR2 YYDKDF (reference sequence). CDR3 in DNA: TGTGCCACCAGCAGCCCAACAGGGTCGGCTGGAAACACCATATATTTT. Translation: CATSSPTGSAGNTIYF.

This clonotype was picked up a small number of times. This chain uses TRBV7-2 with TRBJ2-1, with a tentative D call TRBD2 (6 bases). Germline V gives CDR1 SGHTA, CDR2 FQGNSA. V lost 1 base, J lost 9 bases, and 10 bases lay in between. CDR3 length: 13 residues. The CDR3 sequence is CASSLELAPEQFF. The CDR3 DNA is TGTGCCAGCAGCTTAGAACTAGCCCCTGAGCAGTTCTTC.

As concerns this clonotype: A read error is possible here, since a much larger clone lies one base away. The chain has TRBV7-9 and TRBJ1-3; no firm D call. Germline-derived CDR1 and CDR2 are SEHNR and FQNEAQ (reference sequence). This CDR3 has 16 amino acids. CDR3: CASSRLVGDTGNTINF. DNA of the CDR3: TGTGCCAGCAGCCGTTTAGTGGGTGATACTGGAAACACCATAAATTTT.

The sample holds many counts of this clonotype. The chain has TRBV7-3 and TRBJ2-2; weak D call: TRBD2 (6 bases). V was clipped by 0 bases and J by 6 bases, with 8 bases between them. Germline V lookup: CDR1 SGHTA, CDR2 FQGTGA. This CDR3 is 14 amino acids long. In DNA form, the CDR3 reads TGTGCCAGCAGCTTAACGGGAGGTCCCGGGGAGCTGTTTTTT. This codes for CASSLTGGPGELFF.

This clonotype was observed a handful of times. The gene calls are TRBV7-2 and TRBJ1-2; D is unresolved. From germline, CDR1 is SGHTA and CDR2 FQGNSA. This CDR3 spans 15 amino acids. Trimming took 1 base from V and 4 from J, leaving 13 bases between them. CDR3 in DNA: TGTGCCAGCAGCTTAGAGAGGGCCCCCCGCTATGGCTACACCTTC. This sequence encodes CASSLERAPRYGYTF. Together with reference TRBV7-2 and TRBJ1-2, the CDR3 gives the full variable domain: GAGVSQSPSNKVTEKGKDVELRCDPISGHTALYWYRQSLGQGLEFLIYFQGNSAPDKSGLPSDRFSAERTGGSVSTLTIQRTQQEDSAVYLCASSLERAPRYGYTFGSGTRLTVV.

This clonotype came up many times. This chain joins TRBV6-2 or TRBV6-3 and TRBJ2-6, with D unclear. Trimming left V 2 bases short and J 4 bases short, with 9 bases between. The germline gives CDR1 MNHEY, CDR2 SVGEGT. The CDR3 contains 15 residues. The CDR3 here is CASSYGGAGANVLTF. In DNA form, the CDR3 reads TGTGCCAGCAGTTACGGCGGAGCCGGGGCCAACGTCCTGACTTTC.

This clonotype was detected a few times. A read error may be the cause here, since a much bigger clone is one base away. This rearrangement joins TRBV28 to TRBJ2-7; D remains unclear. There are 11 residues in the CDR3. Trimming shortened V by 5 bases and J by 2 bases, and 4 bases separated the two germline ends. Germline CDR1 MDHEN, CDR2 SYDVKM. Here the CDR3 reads CASSAPYEQYF. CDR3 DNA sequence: TGTGCCAGCAGTGCCCCCTACGAGCAGTACTTC.

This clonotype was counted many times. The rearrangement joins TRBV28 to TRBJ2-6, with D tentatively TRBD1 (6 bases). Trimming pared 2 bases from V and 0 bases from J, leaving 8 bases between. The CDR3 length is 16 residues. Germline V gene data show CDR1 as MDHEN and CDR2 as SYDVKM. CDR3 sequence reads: CASSLQGSSGANVLTF. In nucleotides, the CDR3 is TGTGCCAGCAGTTTACAGGGGAGCTCTGGGGCCAACGTCCTGACTTTC.

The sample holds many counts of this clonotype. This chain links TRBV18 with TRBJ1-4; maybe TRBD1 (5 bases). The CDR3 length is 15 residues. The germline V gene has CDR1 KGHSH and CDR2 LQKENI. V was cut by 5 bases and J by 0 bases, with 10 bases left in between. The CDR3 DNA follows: TGTGCCAGCTCAACAGGTTCCGCAACTAATGAAAAACTGTTTTTT. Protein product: CASSTGSATNEKLFF.

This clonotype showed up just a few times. CDR3 residues: CASSGPQQNYGYTF. The CDR3 region has the DNA TGTGCCAGCAGTGGACCACAACAAAACTATGGCTACACCTTC. The chain employs TRBV4-2 and TRBJ1-2; no clear D. This CDR3 is 14 amino acids long. Germline CDR1 and CDR2: LGHNA and YNFKEQ. Trimming stripped 6 bases from V and 2 bases from J, with 13 bases between.

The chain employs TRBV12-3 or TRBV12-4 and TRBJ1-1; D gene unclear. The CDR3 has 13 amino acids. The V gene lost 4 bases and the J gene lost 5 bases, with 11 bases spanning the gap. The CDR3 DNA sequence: TGTGCCAGCAGTTATCGAGGGCGAACTGAAGCTTTCTTT. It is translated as CASSYRGRTEAFF.

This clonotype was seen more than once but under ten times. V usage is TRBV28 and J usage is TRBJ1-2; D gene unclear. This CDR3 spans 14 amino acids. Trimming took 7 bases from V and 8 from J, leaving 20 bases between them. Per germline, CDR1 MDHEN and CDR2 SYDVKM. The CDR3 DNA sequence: TGTGCCAGCATAGTATCCCCCGGGAGGACGGGCTACACCTTC. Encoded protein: CASIVSPGRTGYTF.